A single sample gave rise to the 19 T cell receptor beta chains below, sequenced in a study of blood T cells in healthy people across ages. A second PCR of roughly 7 to 11 cycles used a sample-barcoded 5' primer and a J-beta primer mix. Each CDR3 protein is one row after TCRdb ran MiXCR on the 5' RACE reads. The sample includes about 930,000 distinct CDR3 sequences, approximately 32% of them seen just once. These data were also filed under a second study, of T cells of mothers and their children.

Sequenced: blood. Receptors originate from a woman in her forties in good health.

The chain joins TRBV5-4 to TRBJ1-2; no reliable D call. The CDR3 spans 14 residues. Germline CDR1 reads SGHNT; CDR2 reads YYREEE (reference sequence). V was trimmed by 3 bases and J by 2 bases, leaving 11 bases between them. Here the CDR3 reads CASSSYDGNYGYTF. CDR3 in DNA: TGTGCCAGCAGCTCGTACGACGGAAACTATGGCTACACCTTC.

This clonotype was observed a handful of times. The rearrangement uses TRBV12-3 or TRBV12-4 and TRBJ1-2; possible D gene TRBD1, 5 bases. Trimming cost V 2 bases and J 8 bases, with 18 bases left between them. The CDR3 loop spans 15 amino acids. In DNA form, the CDR3 reads TGTGCCAGCAGTTTAAACGGCCAGGTTAGGGGAGGCTACACCTTC. This sequence encodes CASSLNGQVRGGYTF.

This clonotype has only a few counts. V is TRBV24-1 and J is TRBJ2-1; 7 bases map to TRBD1. This CDR3 has 16 residues. CDR1 and CDR2 (germline): KGHDR, SFDVKD. J gave up 5 bases and V 4 bases, and 10 bases lay outside the gene matches. CDR3 protein: CATSDTRTGPNNEQFF. CDR3 nucleotide sequence: TGTGCCACCAGTGACACCCGGACAGGTCCTAACAATGAGCAGTTCTTC.

In its sample, this clonotype was seen many times. V usage is TRBV29-1 and J usage is TRBJ1-2; no clear D gene. Trimming pared 0 bases from V and 7 bases from J, leaving 12 bases between. CDR3 length: 13 residues. In germline, CDR1 is SQVTM, CDR2 ANQGSEA. The CDR3 is CSVEETGAAGYTF. CDR3 coding DNA: TGCAGCGTTGAAGAAACGGGCGCGGCTGGCTACACCTTC.

The J gene is TRBJ2-7, the V gene TRBV28; 9 bases align to TRBD1. This CDR3 has 12 amino acids. The germline V gene encodes CDR1 MDHEN and CDR2 SYDVKM. V gave up 11 bases and J gave up 6 bases; unmatched junction bases: 8. The CDR3 spells CAGRTGAGEQYF. The CDR3 DNA reads as TGTGCCGGCCGGACAGGGGCGGGCGAGCAGTACTTC. The variable domain in full, with the rest retrieved from reference TRBV28 and TRBJ2-7, is DVKVTQSSRYLVKRTGEKVFLECVQDMDHENMFWYRQDPGLGLRLIYFSYDVKMKEKGDIPEGYSVSREKKERFSLILESASTNQTSMYLCAGRTGAGEQYFGPGTRLTVT.

The chain links TRBV4-3 to TRBJ1-1, with D tentatively TRBD1 (5 bases). This CDR3 has 18 residues. Germline CDR1 reads LGHNA; CDR2 reads YSLEER. Trimming took off 5 bases at V and 0 bases at J, with 22 bases between the two ends. This CDR3 is CASSGFWGGAVVNTEAFF. CDR3 DNA: TGCGCCAGCAGCGGTTTCTGGGGCGGGGCAGTGGTGAACACTGAAGCTTTCTTT.

This clonotype was seen repeatedly, ten times or more. The rearrangement uses TRBV20-1 and TRBJ1-2; D possibly corresponds to TRBD1 (6 bases). CDR3 length: 12 residues. Per the germline V gene, CDR1 is DFQATT and CDR2 is SNEGSKA (reference sequence). Trimming took 3 bases from V and 4 from J, leaving 9 bases between them. CDR3 DNA sequence: TGCAGTGCTAGCGACAGGATCTATGGCTACACCTTC. Translated: CSASDRIYGYTF.

This clonotype was recorded at least ten times. CDR3 sequence (DNA): TGCAGCGTTGTTAGGGGGAACACTGAAGCTTTCTTT. As protein: CSVVRGNTEAFF. The chain uses TRBV29-1 and TRBJ1-1; TRBD1 is a possible D gene (5 bases). This CDR3 comprises 12 residues. The germline V gene encodes CDR1 SQVTM and CDR2 ANQGSEA. V was cut by 4 bases and J by 1 base, with 7 bases left in between. Filled out from reference TRBV29-1 and TRBJ1-1, the complete variable domain reads SAVISQKPSRDICQRGTSLTIQCQVDSQVTMMFWYRQQPGQSLTLIATANQGSEATYESGFVIDKFPISRPNLTFSTLTVSNMSPEDSSIYLCSVVRGNTEAFFGQGTRLTVV.

This clonotype was counted between two and nine times. The V call is TRBV18, the J call TRBJ2-5; D tentatively fits TRBD1 or TRBD2 (5 bases each). The germline V gene has CDR1 KGHSH and CDR2 LQKENI. Trimming took 5 bases from V and 4 from J, leaving 17 bases between them. The CDR3 is made up of 15 amino acids. CDR3 coding DNA: TGTGCCAGCTCAGCACAGGCTACGGGGCGAGAGACCCAGTACTTC. It codes for CASSAQATGRETQYF.

V usage is TRBV5-4 and J usage is TRBJ2-5, with 8 bases fitting TRBD2. Germline assignment: CDR1 SGHNT and CDR2 YYREEE (reference sequence). V shed 2 bases and J 2 bases; nucleotides not matched to a gene: 17. The CDR3 consists of 19 residues. The CDR3 DNA reads as TGTGCCAGCAGCTTACTTACTATGACGGGGGGGCGAGGGCAAGAGACCCAGTACTTC. It codes for CASSLLTMTGGRGQETQYF.

Written as DNA, the CDR3 is TGTGCCAGTAACAGTGGACACTCTGGAAACACCATATATTTT. Translation: CASNSGHSGNTIYF. J is TRBJ1-3 and V is TRBV6-5, with D perhaps TRBD1 (5 bases). CDR1 is MNHEY and CDR2 is SVGAGI in the germline V gene. Trimming removed 9 bases from V and 0 bases from J, with 12 bases in between. The CDR3 runs to 14 residues.

The chain combines TRBV5-6 with TRBJ1-5; 7 bases match TRBD1. This CDR3 comprises 17 residues. V lost 1 base and J lost 3; bases outside the gene matches: 10. Per germline, CDR1 SGHDT and CDR2 YYEEEE. This chain's CDR3 is CASSLWLGTDYNQPQHF. The CDR3, as DNA: TGTGCCAGCAGCTTGTGGCTTGGGACAGACTACAATCAGCCCCAGCATTTT.

The rearrangement joins TRBV7-2 to TRBJ2-7; 10 nucleotides agree with TRBD2. Germline values: CDR1 SGHTA, CDR2 FQGNSA. Unmatched junction bases numbered 18, after V lost 2 bases and J lost 5 bases. CDR3 length equals 19 residues. This CDR3 is CASSLSWGGTSEGNNEQYF. The CDR3 DNA reads TGTGCCAGCAGCTTATCGTGGGGGGGGACTAGCGAGGGGAACAACGAGCAGTACTTC. The full variable domain, rest sourced from reference TRBV7-2 and TRBJ2-7, is GAGVSQSPSNKVTEKGKDVELRCDPISGHTALYWYRQSLGQGLEFLIYFQGNSAPDKSGLPSDRFSAERTGGSVSTLTIQRTQQEDSAVYLCASSLSWGGTSEGNNEQYFGPGTRLTVT.

V gene TRBV7-2 combines with J gene TRBJ1-3; no clear D gene. The V end was cut by 4 bases, the J end by 0 bases, with 10 bases between. In germline, CDR1 is SGHTA, CDR2 FQGNSA. This CDR3 is built from 15 residues. CDR3 DNA sequence: TGTGCCAGCAGCTCCCCCTTGGACTCTGGAAACACCATATATTTT. It specifies CASSSPLDSGNTIYF.

This chain joins TRBV29-1 and TRBJ2-7; D not resolved. Germline values: CDR1 SQVTM, CDR2 ANQGSEA. CDR3 length: 12 amino acids. The germline V and J ends were trimmed by 4 bases and 0 bases, with 7 bases remaining between them. CDR3 DNA: TGCAGCGTTGGGGTTTCCTCCTACGAGCAGTACTTC. Translation gives CSVGVSSYEQYF.

This clonotype was found many times. At one boundary the junction diverges from the germline segment, which might be a read error. The CDR3 coding sequence is TGTGCCAGCAGTTTCGGAGGGGGAGAGACCCAGTACTTC. This codes for CASSFGGGETQYF. The rearrangement links TRBV5-1 to TRBJ2-5, with D possibly called TRBD1 or TRBD2 (6 bases each). CDR3 length equals 13 residues. Germline values: CDR1 SGHRS, CDR2 YFSETQ.

There are a few counts of this clonotype. The rearrangement uses TRBV28 and TRBJ1-1; a possible D gene is TRBD1 (6 bases). Germline V gene lookup returns CDR1 MDHEN and CDR2 SYDVKM. The CDR3 covers 16 residues. Between the trimmed V and J ends, which lost 2 bases and 4 bases, there was a span of 17 bases. In nucleotides, the CDR3 is TGTGCCAGCAGTTTACCCATACTACAGGGTACCACTGAAGCTTTCTTT. This codes for CASSLPILQGTTEAFF. Variable domain in full (rest from reference TRBV28 and TRBJ1-1): DVKVTQSSRYLVKRTGEKVFLECVQDMDHENMFWYRQDPGLGLRLIYFSYDVKMKEKGDIPEGYSVSREKKERFSLILESASTNQTSMYLCASSLPILQGTTEAFFGQGTRLTVV.

This clonotype was seen a handful of times. This chain connects TRBV20-1 to TRBJ1-2, with D possibly matching TRBD1 (5 bases). Per germline, CDR1 DFQATT and CDR2 SNEGSKA (reference sequence). With 3 bases removed from V and 3 bases from J, the gap between germline ends came to 23 bases. This CDR3 contains 17 residues. DNA of the CDR3: TGCAGTGCTAGGTTCTTACAGACAGTTACCCTAGACTATGGCTACACCTTC. It translates to CSARFLQTVTLDYGYTF.

The V call is TRBV7-9, the J call TRBJ2-1; 9 nucleotides align to TRBD1. Germline loops: CDR1 SEHNR, CDR2 FQNEAQ (reference sequence). The CDR3 has 14 amino acids. J lost 7 bases, V lost 4 bases, and 5 bases had no gene match. The CDR3 spells CASSWTGAGNEQFF. The CDR3 nucleotides read TGTGCCAGCAGCTGGACAGGGGCCGGGAATGAGCAGTTCTTC.